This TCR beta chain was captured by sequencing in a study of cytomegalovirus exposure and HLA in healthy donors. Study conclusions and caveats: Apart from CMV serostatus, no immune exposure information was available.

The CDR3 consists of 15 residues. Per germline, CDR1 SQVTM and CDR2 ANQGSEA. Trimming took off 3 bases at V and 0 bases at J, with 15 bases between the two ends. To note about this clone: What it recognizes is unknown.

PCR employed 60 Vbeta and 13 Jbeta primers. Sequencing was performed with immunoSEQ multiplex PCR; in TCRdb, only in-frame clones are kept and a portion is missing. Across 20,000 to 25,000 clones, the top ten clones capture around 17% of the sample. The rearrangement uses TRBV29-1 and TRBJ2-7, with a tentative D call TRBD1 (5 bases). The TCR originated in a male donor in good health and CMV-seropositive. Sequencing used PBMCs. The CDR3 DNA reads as TGCAGCGTTGAGGGGCTGGGGCCCGACTCCTACGAGCAGTACTTC. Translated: CSVEGLGPDSYEQYF.